This T cell receptor beta chain emerged from a study of T cells in Graves' hyperthyroidism and ophthalmopathy. Study overall: Blood from the periphery was taken at initial diagnosis, before any treatment. Study observations and caveats: For ophthalmopathy, model prediction preceded onset by a median about 6 months. Ophthalmopathy was told apart from stable hyperthyroidism by a 13 V-J model.

The investigators amplified TCR beta CDR3 regions from RNA transcripts. A first-round RT-PCR of the TCR CDR3 used the HTBI primer set. TCRdb reprocessed the multiplex PCR reads with MiXCR, giving one entry per CDR3 protein. Of 350,000 or so distinct CDR3 sequences in the sample, 17% were seen once. Before ophthalmopathy appeared, progressors gave blood at initial hyperthyroidism diagnosis. This clonotype showed up just a few times. Antigen: not known. The CDR3 length is 14 residues. V shed 6 bases and J 6 bases; nucleotides not matched to a gene: 8. Germline CDR1 and CDR2: MNHNS and SASEGT. The sequence was collected from a woman aged 25 to 39 with Graves' hyperthyroidism that later progressed to Graves' ophthalmopathy. The sample comprised blood. The chain couples TRBV6-1 to TRBJ2-3; 8 bases fit TRBD2. The CDR3 sequence: CASSSGTRADTQYF. The CDR3 coding sequence is TGTGCCAGCAGCTCCGGGACTAGGGCGGATACGCAGTATTTT.